The 17 T cell receptor beta chains listed next were all sequenced from one sample in a study of PD-1 blockade in classical Hodgkin lymphoma. All patients relapsed after autologous stem cell transplantation, and brentuximab vedotin exposure varied. Repertoires were generated with immunoSEQ multiplex PCR, while TCRdb's copy carries only in-frame clones and drops some. This sample yields 90,000 to 95,000 clones, of which approximately 92% are seen a single time; roughly 10% belongs to the top ten. This specimen was peripheral blood mononuclear cells (PBMCs), taken before the second cycle of nivolumab. These receptors were collected from a human donor with classical Hodgkin lymphoma.

The gene calls are TRBV10-3 and TRBJ2-1; 9 positions match TRBD2. The V gene end was trimmed by 5 bases and the J gene end by 6 bases; junction bases not matched to a gene: 11. Germline CDR1 is ENHRY and CDR2 is SYGVKD. The CDR3 is 16 residues long. The CDR3 coding sequence is TGTGCCATCAGTAAAGCCCCGGGACTAGCCTCCAATGAGCAGTTCTTC. Amino acid sequence: CAISKAPGLASNEQFF.

The chain links TRBV5-1 to TRBJ2-1; tentatively, D is TRBD2 (7 bases). The CDR3 covers 18 residues. Germline assignment: CDR1 SGHRS and CDR2 YFSETQ. V was trimmed by 0 bases and J by 0 bases, leaving 16 bases between them. The CDR3 reads CASSLEGGGLSSYNEQFF. Written as DNA, the CDR3 is TGCGCCAGCAGCTTGGAAGGGGGAGGGTTGAGCTCCTACAATGAGCAGTTCTTC.

The chain uses TRBV29-1 and TRBJ2-2; tentatively, D is TRBD1 (6 bases). Trimming took 4 bases from V and 3 from J, leaving 18 bases between them. Germline V CDR1 and CDR2: SQVTM, ANQGSEA. The CDR3 loop spans 16 amino acids. The CDR3 reads CSVGGPTGTYTGELFF. The CDR3 DNA is TGCAGCGTTGGAGGGCCCACAGGGACCTACACCGGGGAGCTGTTTTTT.

In its sample, this clone is medium-sized. The chain couples TRBV27 to TRBJ2-4, with 11 nucleotides matching TRBD1. The CDR3 runs 15 residues. Germline values: CDR1 MNHEY, CDR2 SMNVEV (reference sequence). The J segment lost 7 bases and the V segment lost 5 bases, leaving 7 bases of the junction unmatched. In nucleotides, the CDR3 is TGTGCCAGCAGTCCCCATCGGACAGGGGGCAACATTCAGTACTTC. This translates into CASSPHRTGGNIQYF.

V gene TRBV28 combines with J gene TRBJ2-3, with 12 bases fitting TRBD2. Trimming cost V 6 bases and J 3 bases; bases outside gene matches: 16. The CDR3 length is 19 residues. From germline, CDR1 is MDHEN and CDR2 SYDVKM. The CDR3 is CASRNLLAGGEVGTDTQYF. In DNA form, the CDR3 reads TGTGCCAGCAGAAACCTGCTAGCGGGAGGGGAAGTAGGGACAGATACGCAGTATTTT.

V usage is TRBV4-1 and J usage is TRBJ2-3; 8 bases fit TRBD1. Germline trimming cut 0 bases from V and 1 base from J; bases unmatched to any gene: 6. Per the germline V gene, CDR1 is MGHRA and CDR2 is YSYEKL. The CDR3 is 17 residues long. The CDR3 is CASSQDGRGLGTDTQYF. CDR3 DNA: TGCGCCAGCAGCCAAGATGGCAGGGGGCTGGGCACAGATACGCAGTATTTT.

J is TRBJ2-5 and V is TRBV5-4; 10 bases are a match to TRBD1. V gave up 0 bases and J gave up 5 bases; unmatched junction bases: 7. Germline values: CDR1 SGHNT, CDR2 YYREEE (reference sequence). The CDR3 contains 16 residues. The CDR3 bases are TGTGCCAGCAGCTTGGCCACCGGGACAGGGGTGGAGACCCAGTACTTC. Protein sequence: CASSLATGTGVETQYF.

The chain combines TRBV5-1 with TRBJ2-7, with D tentatively TRBD1 (6 bases). Trimming stripped 0 bases from V and 2 bases from J, with 12 bases between. Germline values: CDR1 SGHRS, CDR2 YFSETQ. The length of the CDR3 is 15 residues. The DNA of the CDR3 is TGCGCCAGCAGCTTGGAGGTTGGACAGACCTACGAGCAGTACTTC. This codes for CASSLEVGQTYEQYF.

This chain uses TRBV28 with TRBJ1-2; the D gene is possibly TRBD1 (6 bases). Germline CDR1 is MDHEN and CDR2 is SYDVKM. The CDR3 length is 13 residues. With 5 bases removed from V and 8 bases from J, the gap between germline ends came to 15 bases. CDR3 region: CASSPRQARGYTF. The DNA of the CDR3 is TGTGCCAGCAGTCCCAGACAGGCAAGGGGCTACACCTTC.

This rearrangement joins TRBV6-1 to TRBJ2-7; D is possibly TRBD1 (6 bases). Germline assignment: CDR1 MNHNS and CDR2 SASEGT. V gave up 5 bases and J gave up 0 bases, with 14 bases separating them. The CDR3 spans 15 residues. The CDR3 bases are TGTGCCAGCAGTAAATCGACAGGTAACTCCTACGAGCAGTACTTC. It is translated as CASSKSTGNSYEQYF.

The J gene is TRBJ2-1, the V gene TRBV27; D remains ambiguous. This CDR3 contains 12 residues. CDR1 and CDR2 (germline): MNHEY, SMNVEV (reference sequence). Trimming stripped 3 bases from V and 7 bases from J, with 7 bases between. CDR3 DNA sequence: TGTGCCAGCAGTTTGAAAGGAAATGAGCAGTTCTTC. Its protein product is CASSLKGNEQFF.

The chain has TRBV7-2 and TRBJ2-5, with no clear D. Germline V gives CDR1 SGHTA, CDR2 FQGNSA. V was clipped by 1 base and J by 4 bases, with 7 bases between them. This CDR3 is 13 amino acids long. The CDR3 protein is CASSLGAVETQYF. In nucleotides, the CDR3 is TGTGCCAGCAGCTTAGGGGCAGTAGAGACCCAGTACTTC. The full variable domain, rest sourced from reference TRBV7-2 and TRBJ2-5, is GAGVSQSPSNKVTEKGKDVELRCDPISGHTALYWYRQSLGQGLEFLIYFQGNSAPDKSGLPSDRFSAERTGGSVSTLTIQRTQQEDSAVYLCASSLGAVETQYFGPGTRLLVL.

This chain connects TRBV5-1 to TRBJ2-3; 7 bases fit TRBD2. Germline V gene sequence: CDR1 SGHRS, CDR2 YFSETQ. The CDR3 extends over 18 amino acids. The junction had 10 bases not matched to a gene; V was cut back by 0 bases and J by 0 bases. In nucleotides, the CDR3 is TGCGCCAGCAGCTTGGCGGGAGGCCCCTGGCGGAGCACAGATACGCAGTATTTT. Amino acids: CASSLAGGPWRSTDTQYF.

The chain couples TRBV7-9 to TRBJ2-7, with 9 bases aligning to TRBD2. Per germline, CDR1 SEHNR and CDR2 FQNEAQ (reference sequence). With 2 bases clipped from V and 5 bases from J, the junction kept 13 bases outside the gene matches. The CDR3 sequence is 17 residues long. In DNA, the CDR3 is TGTGCCAGCAGCTTAAATCTATGGGCGGGAGGGCCCAACGAGCAGTACTTC. Translating it yields CASSLNLWAGGPNEQYF. Combining the CDR3 with reference TRBV7-9 and TRBJ2-7 gives the whole variable domain DTGVSQNPRHKITKRGQNVTFRCDPISEHNRLYWYRQTLGQGPEFLTYFQNEAQLEKSRLLSDRFSAERPKGSFSTLEIQRTEQGDSAMYLCASSLNLWAGGPNEQYFGPGTRLTVT.

This chain connects TRBV27 to TRBJ2-1; 8 bases are shared with TRBD2. V gave up 2 bases and J gave up 4 bases; unmatched junction bases: 7. Germline loops: CDR1 MNHEY, CDR2 SMNVEV (reference sequence). CDR3 length: 16 amino acids. DNA for the CDR3: TGTGCCAGCAGTTTAGGGGCCGGGAGGGCGTACAATGAGCAGTTCTTC. Translation: CASSLGAGRAYNEQFF.

The sample holds one count of this clone. The chain has TRBV6-6 and TRBJ2-3; the D gene is possibly TRBD2 (6 bases). CDR1 is MNHNY and CDR2 is SVGAGI in the germline V gene (reference sequence). Trimming shortened V by 0 bases and J by 9 bases, and 16 bases separated the two germline ends. The CDR3 covers 15 residues. CDR3 in DNA: TGTGCCAGCAGTTACTCCCGGGCCTCGGGGGACACGCAGTATTTT. It yields the protein CASSYSRASGDTQYF.

This clone occurred a few times. The V gene is TRBV28, the J gene TRBJ2-5; TRBD2 aligns across 13 bases. Unmatched junction bases numbered 8, after V lost 5 bases and J lost 2 bases. The CDR3 loop spans 17 amino acids. Per germline, CDR1 MDHEN and CDR2 SYDVKM. The CDR3 loop is CASSPGLAGPDQETQYF. The CDR3 region has the DNA TGTGCCAGCAGTCCGGGACTAGCGGGGCCTGATCAAGAGACCCAGTACTTC. The full variable domain, rest sourced from reference TRBV28 and TRBJ2-5, is DVKVTQSSRYLVKRTGEKVFLECVQDMDHENMFWYRQDPGLGLRLIYFSYDVKMKEKGDIPEGYSVSREKKERFSLILESASTNQTSMYLCASSPGLAGPDQETQYFGPGTRLLVL.